This entry is about one T cell receptor (beta chain). The V end was cut by 1 base, the J end by 7 bases, with 13 bases between. CDR1 is MNHNS, CDR2 SASEGT, per germline. This CDR3 has 14 amino acids. The data were taken from a study of blood T cell repertoires in COVID-19. Libraries were prepared by immunoSEQ multiplex PCR; TCRdb keeps only in-frame clonotypes and omits some of them. The sample has 250,000 or so clones, around nine tenths seen once. Enrolled through a virtual design, the participants were between about 18 and 100 years of age and came from some 26 US areas. Each recovered donor of Cohort 3 presented with two negative PCRs, clearance, or symptom resolution.

The material sequenced was PBMCs or T cells enriched from blood (not recorded which). The chain is built from TRBV6-1 and TRBJ1-1; TRBD1 might be the D (6 bases). The sequence was collected from a woman aged 18-35 years who had recovered from COVID-19. CDR3 amino acids: CASSEGLRGSEAFF. CDR3 bases: TGTGCCAGCAGTGAAGGACTCAGGGGTAGTGAAGCTTTCTTT.